Listed below are T cell receptor beta chains from one sample, sequenced in a study of metastatic and nonmetastatic thyroid tumors. TCRdb re-analyzed the PCR reads through MiXCR. The table has roughly 5,200 clones, approximately 30% seen once. Sequencing input: adjacent normal tissue. These receptors all come from a female donor with papillary thyroid cancer or a benign thyroid nodule (not recorded which). Some clones in this sample may be carry-over from other donors' samples. CDR3s include the opening cysteine and the closing phenylalanine or tryptophan. A D gene is named only where the DNA matches it firmly. A row's size may be missing; if present it is once, few, many or a size class.

V gene: TRBV5-1
J gene: TRBJ1-2
clone size: -
CDR3 length: 13
D gene: TRBD1
CDR3 protein: CASSQQGATGYTF
CDR3 DNA: TGCGCCAGCAGTCAACAGGGGGCGACAGGCTACACCTTC

V gene: TRBV6-1
J gene: TRBJ1-2
clone size: many
CDR3 length: 14
D gene: TRBD1
CDR3 protein: CASSSDRGSGGYTF
CDR3 DNA: TGTGCCAGCAGTTCCGACAGGGGGTCTGGTGGCTACACCTTC

V gene: TRBV6-1
J gene: TRBJ1-1
clone size: -
CDR3 length: 12
D gene: -
CDR3 protein: CASRPTSSEAFF
CDR3 DNA: TGTGCCAGCAGACCAACATCGTCTGAAGCTTTCTTT

V gene: TRBV11-2
J gene: TRBJ1-2
clone size: -
CDR3 length: 15
D gene: -
CDR3 protein: CASSLGRQFWGGYTF
CDR3 DNA: TGTGCCAGCAGCTTAGGCAGACAGTTCTGGGGCGGCTACACCTTC

V gene: TRBV6-2/TRBV6-3
J gene: TRBJ2-7
clone size: -
CDR3 length: 15
D gene: -
CDR3 protein: CASSYLGPNSYEQYF
CDR3 DNA: TGTGCCAGCAGTTACTTGGGGCCAAACTCCTACGAGCAGTACTTC

V gene: TRBV19
J gene: TRBJ1-5
clone size: -
CDR3 length: 14
D gene: -
CDR3 protein: CASSHKGGHQPQHF
CDR3 DNA: TGTGCCAGTAGCCATAAAGGGGGACATCAGCCCCAGCATTTT

V gene: TRBV6-1
J gene: TRBJ1-2
clone size: -
CDR3 length: 13
D gene: -
CDR3 protein: CASTLREGRGWTF
CDR3 DNA: TGTGCCAGCACGTTAAGGGAGGGCAGGGGCTGGACCTTC

V gene: TRBV2
J gene: TRBJ1-2
clone size: -
CDR3 length: 15
D gene: -
CDR3 protein: CASSEMEGHGNGYTF
CDR3 DNA: TGTGCCAGCAGTGAGATGGAGGGACATGGGAATGGCTACACCTTC

V gene: TRBV7-6
J gene: TRBJ2-2
clone size: -
CDR3 length: 15
D gene: -
CDR3 protein: CASSLGTEYTGELFF
CDR3 DNA: TGTGCCAGCAGCTTAGGGACAGAATACACCGGTGAGCTGTTTTTT

V gene: TRBV20-1
J gene: TRBJ2-1
clone size: many
CDR3 length: 19
D gene: -
CDR3 protein: CSARDLFKDSSSSYNEQFF
CDR3 DNA: TGCAGTGCTAGAGATCTATTTAAGGACTCTTCGAGCTCCTACAATGAGCAGTTCTTC

V gene: TRBV4-2
J gene: TRBJ2-5
clone size: many
CDR3 length: 19
D gene: TRBD2
CDR3 protein: CASSQENGVAGGRQETQYF
CDR3 DNA: TGTGCCAGCAGCCAAGAGAACGGGGTAGCGGGGGGAAGGCAAGAGACCCAGTACTTC

V gene: TRBV7-2
J gene: TRBJ1-2
clone size: few
CDR3 length: 15
D gene: TRBD1
CDR3 protein: CASSLPGGQGYGYTF
CDR3 DNA: TGTGCCAGCAGCTTACCGGGGGGACAGGGCTATGGCTACACCTTC

V gene: TRBV7-2
J gene: TRBJ1-3
clone size: -
CDR3 length: 14
D gene: -
CDR3 protein: CASSTGLPPDTIYF
CDR3 DNA: TGTGCCAGCAGCACGGGACTGCCTCCAGACACCATATATTTT

V gene: TRBV12-3/TRBV12-4
J gene: TRBJ1-3
clone size: -
CDR3 length: 11
D gene: -
CDR3 protein: CASSLMRTIYF
CDR3 DNA: TGTGCCAGCAGTTTAATGCGGACCATATATTTT

V gene: TRBV28
J gene: TRBJ2-7
clone size: large
CDR3 length: 16
D gene: -
CDR3 protein: CASSAPGGEGVYEQYF
CDR3 DNA: TGTGCCAGCAGTGCCCCGGGCGGCGAAGGGGTCTACGAGCAGTACTTC

V gene: TRBV27
J gene: TRBJ2-6
clone size: few
CDR3 length: 17
D gene: -
CDR3 protein: CASSRGTGVSGANVLTF
CDR3 DNA: TGTGCCAGTTCCCGAGGGACGGGGGTCTCTGGTGCCAACGTCCTGACTTTC

V gene: TRBV5-6
J gene: TRBJ2-1
clone size: many
CDR3 length: 16
D gene: -
CDR3 protein: CASSLALGGRYNEQFF
CDR3 DNA: TGTGCCAGCAGCTTGGCCCTTGGAGGGAGGTACAATGAGCAGTTCTTC

V gene: TRBV20-1
J gene: TRBJ1-1
clone size: -
CDR3 length: 14
D gene: -
CDR3 protein: CSARERQMNTEAFF
CDR3 DNA: TGCAGTGCTAGGGAGAGACAGATGAACACTGAAGCTTTCTTT

V gene: TRBV6-1
J gene: TRBJ2-2
clone size: many
CDR3 length: 16
D gene: TRBD1
CDR3 protein: CASSSPGTGGTGELFF
CDR3 DNA: TGTGCCAGCAGTTCCCCCGGGACAGGGGGCACCGGGGAGCTGTTTTTT

V gene: TRBV30
J gene: TRBJ1-2
clone size: medium-sized
CDR3 length: 12
D gene: -
CDR3 protein: CAWTPGQGRAIF
CDR3 DNA: TGTGCCTGGACCCCTGGGCAGGGAAGGGCCATCTTC

V gene: TRBV13
J gene: TRBJ2-3
clone size: medium-sized
CDR3 length: 14
D gene: -
CDR3 protein: CASSARVGTDTQYF
CDR3 DNA: TGTGCCAGCAGCGCCAGGGTGGGGACAGATACGCAGTATTTT

V gene: TRBV20-1
J gene: TRBJ1-2
clone size: many
CDR3 length: 16
D gene: -
CDR3 protein: CSARDPGPQVLDGYTF
CDR3 DNA: TGCAGTGCTAGAGACCCGGGGCCCCAGGTTTTAGATGGCTACACCTTC

V gene: TRBV12-3/TRBV12-4
J gene: TRBJ2-7
clone size: -
CDR3 length: 15
D gene: -
CDR3 protein: CASSPNLGGAAEQYF
CDR3 DNA: TGTGCCAGCAGCCCTAACCTGGGGGGCGCGGCCGAGCAGTACTTC

V gene: TRBV25-1
J gene: TRBJ1-2
clone size: -
CDR3 length: 11
D gene: -
CDR3 protein: CASSEGGGYTF
CDR3 DNA: TGTGCCAGCAGTGAAGGGGGGGGCTACACCTTC

V gene: TRBV30
J gene: TRBJ2-7
clone size: -
CDR3 length: 14
D gene: -
CDR3 protein: CAWSLGLRGHEQYF
CDR3 DNA: TGTGCCTGGAGTTTGGGCCTCAGAGGCCACGAGCAGTACTTC

V gene: TRBV20-1
J gene: TRBJ1-2
clone size: large
CDR3 length: 12
D gene: -
CDR3 protein: CSAAGANYGYTF
CDR3 DNA: TGCAGTGCGGCCGGAGCTAACTATGGCTACACCTTC

V gene: TRBV2
J gene: TRBJ2-7
clone size: large
CDR3 length: 14
D gene: -
CDR3 protein: CASSEQSTVYEQYF
CDR3 DNA: TGTGCCAGCAGTGAACAGTCCACCGTCTACGAGCAGTACTTC

V gene: TRBV6-5
J gene: TRBJ1-2
clone size: medium-sized
CDR3 length: 14
D gene: TRBD1
CDR3 protein: CASSYVQGAHGYTF
CDR3 DNA: TGTGCCAGCAGTTACGTACAGGGGGCTCATGGCTACACCTTC

V gene: TRBV30
J gene: TRBJ1-2
clone size: -
CDR3 length: 13
D gene: -
CDR3 protein: CAWSVIGSYGYTF
CDR3 DNA: TGTGCCTGGAGTGTAATCGGCAGCTATGGCTACACCTTC

V gene: TRBV7-6
J gene: TRBJ1-2
clone size: -
CDR3 length: 14
D gene: -
CDR3 protein: CASTSGTGNYVYTF
CDR3 DNA: TGTGCCAGCACCTCCGGGACGGGAAACTATGTCTACACCTTC

V gene: TRBV7-2
J gene: TRBJ2-2
clone size: -
CDR3 length: 16
D gene: TRBD2
CDR3 protein: CASSPSGGVNTGELFF
CDR3 DNA: TGTGCCAGCAGCCCTAGCGGGGGGGTGAACACCGGGGAGCTGTTTTTT

V gene: TRBV20-1
J gene: TRBJ2-1
clone size: -
CDR3 length: 15
D gene: TRBD1
CDR3 protein: CSAPRQGASGNEQFF
CDR3 DNA: TGCAGTGCCCCGAGACAGGGGGCCAGCGGCAATGAGCAGTTCTTC

V gene: TRBV28
J gene: TRBJ2-7
clone size: few
CDR3 length: 15
D gene: TRBD1
CDR3 protein: CACTHPGQGLYEQYF
CDR3 DNA: TGTGCCTGCACCCACCCGGGACAGGGCCTCTACGAGCAGTACTTC

V gene: TRBV7-3
J gene: TRBJ2-1
clone size: -
CDR3 length: 15
D gene: TRBD1
CDR3 protein: CASSLRQGIYNEQFF
CDR3 DNA: TGTGCCAGCAGCCTCCGACAGGGGATTTACAATGAGCAGTTCTTC

V gene: TRBV6-1
J gene: TRBJ1-4
clone size: many
CDR3 length: 14
D gene: -
CDR3 protein: CASRSDSGSKKLFF
CDR3 DNA: TGTGCCAGCAGGTCGGACAGCGGTAGTAAAAAACTGTTTTTT

V gene: TRBV6-2/TRBV6-3
J gene: TRBJ2-5
clone size: few
CDR3 length: 16
D gene: -
CDR3 protein: CASSLGEPNPQETQYF
CDR3 DNA: TGTGCCAGCAGTCTGGGGGAGCCCAACCCTCAAGAGACCCAGTACTTC

V gene: TRBV28
J gene: TRBJ2-1
clone size: few
CDR3 length: 13
D gene: -
CDR3 protein: CASSFLLADEQFF
CDR3 DNA: TGTGCCAGCAGTTTCTTGCTGGCTGATGAGCAGTTCTTC

V gene: TRBV28
J gene: TRBJ2-7
clone size: -
CDR3 length: 16
D gene: TRBD2
CDR3 protein: CASSWPPNSGGVEQYF
CDR3 DNA: TGTGCCAGCAGTTGGCCCCCAAATAGCGGGGGTGTCGAGCAGTACTTC

V gene: TRBV11-2
J gene: TRBJ2-1
clone size: once
CDR3 length: 18
D gene: TRBD2
CDR3 protein: CASTRTSGGTNSYNEQFF
CDR3 DNA: TGTGCCAGCACCCGGACTAGCGGGGGAACAAACTCCTACAATGAGCAGTTCTTC

V gene: TRBV6-4
J gene: TRBJ1-2
clone size: few
CDR3 length: 13
D gene: -
CDR3 protein: CASSPRQSNGYTF
CDR3 DNA: TGTGCCAGCAGCCCCAGACAGAGTAATGGCTACACCTTC

V gene: TRBV6-9
J gene: TRBJ2-7
clone size: -
CDR3 length: 16
D gene: TRBD2
CDR3 protein: CPTSTGTSGVPYEQYF
CDR3 DNA: TGCCCCACCAGTACCGGGACTAGCGGAGTCCCCTACGAGCAGTACTTC

V gene: TRBV6-1
J gene: TRBJ2-7
clone size: few
CDR3 length: 16
D gene: TRBD1
CDR3 protein: CASSQLGQAASYEQYF
CDR3 DNA: TGTGCCAGCAGCCAACTGGGACAGGCAGCTTCCTACGAGCAGTACTTC

V gene: TRBV24-1
J gene: TRBJ2-3
clone size: many
CDR3 length: 14
D gene: -
CDR3 protein: CATSAVGLGDTQYF
CDR3 DNA: TGTGCCACCAGTGCGGTGGGATTGGGAGATACGCAGTATTTT

V gene: TRBV14
J gene: TRBJ2-7
clone size: many
CDR3 length: 13
D gene: TRBD1
CDR3 protein: CASSPGTGYEQYF
CDR3 DNA: TGTGCCAGCAGCCCCGGGACAGGGTACGAGCAGTACTTC

V gene: TRBV6-1
J gene: TRBJ1-1
clone size: few
CDR3 length: 11
D gene: -
CDR3 protein: CASLFGIAAFF
CDR3 DNA: TGTGCCAGCCTATTTGGGATTGCGGCTTTCTTT

V gene: TRBV10-3
J gene: TRBJ2-5
clone size: -
CDR3 length: 16
D gene: -
CDR3 protein: CAISEFGTPKVETQYF
CDR3 DNA: TGTGCCATCAGTGAGTTCGGGACTCCCAAGGTAGAGACCCAGTACTTC

V gene: TRBV19
J gene: TRBJ2-1
clone size: few
CDR3 length: 15
D gene: -
CDR3 protein: CASTPDPGVINEQFF
CDR3 DNA: TGTGCCAGTACCCCGGACCCGGGAGTTATCAATGAGCAGTTCTTC

V gene: TRBV4-2
J gene: TRBJ2-6
clone size: once
CDR3 length: 15
D gene: -
CDR3 protein: CASSQPNSGANVLTF
CDR3 DNA: TGTGCCAGCAGCCAACCAAACTCTGGGGCCAACGTCCTGACTTTC

V gene: TRBV7-2
J gene: TRBJ2-1
clone size: medium-sized
CDR3 length: 14
D gene: TRBD2
CDR3 protein: CASSPWTSGQELFF
CDR3 DNA: TGTGCCAGCAGCCCTTGGACTAGCGGCCAAGAACTGTTCTTC

V gene: TRBV19
J gene: TRBJ1-5
clone size: few
CDR3 length: 13
D gene: TRBD1
CDR3 protein: CASSMTGDQPQHF
CDR3 DNA: TGTGCCAGTAGTATGACAGGGGATCAGCCCCAGCATTTT

V gene: TRBV6-2/TRBV6-3
J gene: TRBJ2-3
clone size: many
CDR3 length: 13
D gene: -
CDR3 protein: CASRGASTDTQYF
CDR3 DNA: TGTGCCAGCAGAGGAGCTAGCACAGATACGCAGTATTTT

V gene: TRBV20-1
J gene: TRBJ2-7
clone size: -
CDR3 length: 13
D gene: TRBD2
CDR3 protein: CSAGTSGRGEQYF
CDR3 DNA: TGCAGTGCAGGGACTAGCGGGAGGGGGGAGCAGTACTTC

V gene: TRBV7-2
J gene: TRBJ2-2
clone size: medium-sized
CDR3 length: 16
D gene: -
CDR3 protein: CASSFFGVLGAGELFF
CDR3 DNA: TGTGCCAGCAGCTTTTTCGGGGTCCTCGGTGCCGGGGAGCTGTTTTTT

V gene: TRBV6-1
J gene: TRBJ2-2
clone size: large
CDR3 length: 14
D gene: -
CDR3 protein: CVTQTTQDTGELFF
CDR3 DNA: TGTGTCACCCAAACAACTCAGGACACCGGGGAGCTGTTTTTT

V gene: TRBV28
J gene: TRBJ2-7
clone size: few
CDR3 length: 18
D gene: -
CDR3 protein: CASSPRRDSGQISYEQYF
CDR3 DNA: TGTGCCAGCAGTCCTAGGCGAGATAGCGGCCAGATCTCCTACGAGCAGTACTTC

V gene: TRBV28
J gene: TRBJ2-1
clone size: -
CDR3 length: 12
D gene: TRBD2
CDR3 protein: CASRQSGGGQFF
CDR3 DNA: TGTGCCAGCAGACAGAGCGGCGGGGGACAGTTCTTC

V gene: TRBV6-2/TRBV6-3
J gene: TRBJ1-1
clone size: few
CDR3 length: 13
D gene: -
CDR3 protein: CASSYLSSGEAFF
CDR3 DNA: TGTGCCAGCAGTTACTTGAGTTCGGGCGAAGCTTTCTTT

V gene: TRBV10-3
J gene: TRBJ1-2
clone size: many
CDR3 length: 12
D gene: -
CDR3 protein: CAIRAYDYGYTF
CDR3 DNA: TGTGCCATCAGAGCTTACGACTATGGCTACACCTTC

V gene: TRBV11-2
J gene: TRBJ2-3
clone size: -
CDR3 length: 17
D gene: TRBD2
CDR3 protein: CASSLWSAGESTDTQYF
CDR3 DNA: TGTGCCAGCAGCCTTTGGAGCGCGGGAGAGAGCACAGATACGCAGTATTTT

V gene: TRBV20-1
J gene: TRBJ2-5
clone size: medium-sized
CDR3 length: 16
D gene: TRBD2
CDR3 protein: CSAQLLAGVGQETQYF
CDR3 DNA: TGCAGTGCCCAGCTACTAGCGGGAGTCGGCCAAGAGACCCAGTACTTC